A selection of T cell receptor beta chains follows, all from one sample in a study of blood T cells in healthy people across ages. TCRdb itself ran the 5' RACE reads through MiXCR, one entry per CDR3 protein. The repertoire holds 650,000 or so distinct CDR3 sequences, roughly half seen once, with roughly 14% in the top ten. Sample: blood. The receptors here all came from a woman older than 75 in good health. The CDR3 runs from the conserved cysteine through the conserved F or W. Each record gives: D gene, clone size, V gene, J gene, CDR3 DNA, CDR3 protein. D genes are given only for firm matches. Expanded clones get a size class; other rows say once, few or many, or leave the size out.

NA,NA,TRBV24-1,TRBJ2-1,TGTGCCACCAGTGATTTGAATGCGTACAGAATCAATGAGCAGTTCTTC,CATSDLNAYRINEQFF
NA,many,TRBV27,TRBJ2-5,TGTGCCAGCAGTCCGCCGGACAGCAGAAGGCAGTACTTC,CASSPPDSRRQYF
TRBD2,many,TRBV20-1,TRBJ2-1,TGCAGTGCTAGTGGGGGATTAGCGGGATCCTACAATGAGCAGTTCTTC,CSASGGLAGSYNEQFF
TRBD2,NA,TRBV4-1,TRBJ2-3,TGCGCCAGCAGCCAATATGGGACTAGCGGGGGGGCCAGCACAGATACGCAGTATTTT,CASSQYGTSGGASTDTQYF
TRBD1,few,TRBV20-1,TRBJ1-1,TGCAGTGCTTTCGGACAGGGTAGGAGTGTGGCTGAAGCTTTCTTT,CSAFGQGRSVAEAFF
TRBD1,NA,TRBV5-1,TRBJ2-1,TGCGCCAGCAGCTTGGCCGGGACAGTGTCCTACAATGAGCAGTTCTTC,CASSLAGTVSYNEQFF
NA,NA,TRBV3-1,TRBJ1-5,TGTGCCAGCAGCCAAGGGTCCTGGGGGGCAGGACAGCCCCAGCATTTT,CASSQGSWGAGQPQHF
TRBD2,NA,TRBV5-1,TRBJ2-5,TGCGCCAGCAGCTTGGGTGCTCTAGCGGGGAAGTATGAGCAGTACTTC,CASSLGALAGKYEQYF
NA,few,TRBV29-1,TRBJ2-3,TGCAGCGGAAGGACAGCCACAGATACGCAGTATTTT,CSGRTATDTQYF
NA,many,TRBV20-1,TRBJ2-6,TGCAGTGCAGAGAGTGGTGGGGCCAACGTCCTGACTTTC,CSAESGGANVLTF
NA,NA,TRBV7-9,TRBJ2-5,TGTGCCAGCAGCCCCCCGTCAGGGCAGGGGTACTTC,CASSPPSGQGYF
TRBD2,NA,TRBV6-5,TRBJ2-7,TGTGCCAGCAGTCAGACTAGCGGGCCTGTCTACTTC,CASSQTSGPVYF
TRBD2,many,TRBV20-1,TRBJ2-7,TGCAGTGCTAATATAGCGGGAGTCGGCGAGCAGTACTTC,CSANIAGVGEQYF
TRBD1,NA,TRBV25-1,TRBJ2-7,TGTGCCAGCAGTCACAGGGGCTCCTACGAGCAGTACTTC,CASSHRGSYEQYF
NA,NA,TRBV7-2,TRBJ2-3,TGTACCAGCAGCTTAACAAGCGGGCCAGGGAGCGGAGATACGCAGTATTTT,CTSSLTSGPGSGDTQYF
TRBD1,NA,TRBV29-1,TRBJ2-5,TGCAGCGCTAACCTAGATGTTGGACAGGGCGTCCAAGAGGCCCAGTACTTC,CSANLDVGQGVQEAQYF
NA,many,TRBV6-6,TRBJ1-1,TGTGCCAGCAGCCCCATGGGGGCAGGTAGCATGAACACTGAAGCTTTCTTT,CASSPMGAGSMNTEAFF
TRBD1,NA,TRBV5-1,TRBJ1-1,TGCGCCAGCAGCCAGGGGACAGGGCCAAACACTGAAGCTTTCTTT,CASSQGTGPNTEAFF
TRBD1,many,TRBV12-3/TRBV12-4,TRBJ2-3,TGTGCCAGCAGTTTAGGACAGGGGACGCAGGGTACGCAGTATTTT,CASSLGQGTQGTQYF
TRBD2,NA,TRBV7-2,TRBJ2-7,TGTGCCAGCAGCCAGGCTAGCGGGATAAGATACGAGCAGTACTTC,CASSQASGIRYEQYF